A single sample is the source of the 11 T cell receptor beta chains below, sequenced in a study of blood T cells in healthy people across ages. Then a second PCR, running roughly 7 to 11 cycles, was carried out with a sample-barcoded 5' primer and a J-beta primer mix. TCRdb re-called the 5' RACE reads with MiXCR, one entry per CDR3 protein. The sample has roughly 1.7 million distinct CDR3 sequences, about 32% seen once. The sequenced sample was blood. These receptors all come from a woman aged 30 to 39 in good health.

The chain couples TRBV7-3 to TRBJ2-1; D is ambiguous. Germline CDR1 SGHTA, CDR2 FQGTGA. This CDR3 has 12 amino acids. With 5 bases removed from V and 10 bases from J, the gap between germline ends came to 12 bases. The CDR3 here is CASSIGYGEQFF. The CDR3 nucleotides read TGTGCCAGCAGCATAGGGTACGGGGAGCAGTTCTTC.

This clonotype was observed a few times. The rearrangement uses TRBV11-2 and TRBJ2-3, with 10 bases that match TRBD2. This CDR3 is 16 amino acids long. V lost 1 base to trimming and J lost 6 bases; unmatched junction nucleotides: 7. The germline V gene encodes CDR1 SGHAT and CDR2 FQNNGV. CDR3 in DNA: TGTGCCAGCAGCTTAGGGGCTAGCGGGAGAGTGGATACGCAGTATTTT. Translation gives CASSLGASGRVDTQYF.

The chain links TRBV3-1 to TRBJ1-1, with TRBD1 identical over 8 bases. With V trimmed by 3 bases and J by 3 bases, 9 bases remained unmatched. Germline V CDR1 and CDR2: LGHDT, YNNKEL (reference sequence). The CDR3 is 16 residues long. The chain's CDR3 is CASSQKDRGPYTEAFF. DNA for the CDR3: TGTGCCAGCAGCCAGAAAGACAGGGGCCCTTACACTGAAGCTTTCTTT.

The chain couples TRBV20-1 to TRBJ1-2, with D tentatively TRBD1 (6 bases). The V gene lost 0 bases and the J gene lost 8 bases, with 19 bases spanning the gap. This CDR3 has 15 amino acids. Germline V gene sequence: CDR1 DFQATT, CDR2 SNEGSKA (reference sequence). The CDR3, as DNA: TGCAGTGCTAGAGAGTTTACAGGGAACGGGCAAGGCTACACCTTC. This sequence encodes CSAREFTGNGQGYTF.

This clonotype was picked up a small number of times. This chain joins TRBV4-1 and TRBJ2-7; TRBD1 aligns across 10 bases. The CDR3 spans 17 residues. Unmatched junction bases numbered 8, after V lost 1 base and J lost 2 bases. CDR1 and CDR2 (germline): MGHRA, YSYEKL. The CDR3 nucleotides read TGCGCCAGCAGCCAAGCTGCCGGGACAGGGGCAACCTACGAGCAGTACTTC. The encoded protein is CASSQAAGTGATYEQYF.

The chain is built from TRBV2 and TRBJ2-2; 8 positions match TRBD2. The CDR3 is 16 amino acids. The V segment lost 4 bases and the J segment 0 bases; nucleotides outside the gene matches: 4. Germline V gene data show CDR1 as SNHLY and CDR2 as FYNNEI. CDR3 sequence reads: CASSGSGVANTGELFF. The CDR3 region has the DNA TGTGCCAGCAGTGGTAGCGGGGTTGCGAACACCGGGGAGCTGTTTTTT.

The chain uses TRBV20-1 and TRBJ2-1; 7 bases agree with TRBD2. CDR3 size: 15 residues. The germline V gene has CDR1 DFQATT and CDR2 SNEGSKA (reference sequence). The CDR3 spells CRIPGAGEPYNEQFF. CDR3 coding DNA: TGCAGGATACCGGGCGCGGGGGAACCCTACAATGAGCAGTTCTTC.

V usage is TRBV28 and J usage is TRBJ1-6, with D tentatively TRBD1 (5 bases). Germline V CDR1 and CDR2: MDHEN, SYDVKM. The CDR3 has 16 amino acids. V was cut by 6 bases and J by 0 bases, with 12 bases left in between. CDR3 DNA: TGTGCCAGCAGGCGACAGTTAAGCTCCTATAATTCACCCCTCCACTTT. Translating gives CASRRQLSSYNSPLHF.

The chain is built from TRBV7-3 and TRBJ2-3; 12 bases line up with TRBD2. CDR3 length: 16 residues. Germline V gene lookup returns CDR1 SGHTA and CDR2 FQGTGA. The V segment lost 3 bases and the J segment 6 bases; nucleotides outside the gene matches: 7. DNA for the CDR3: TGTGCCAGCAGCTTTCTAGCGGGAGGGATAATTGATACGCAGTATTTT. Translating it yields CASSFLAGGIIDTQYF. Variable domain in full (rest from reference TRBV7-3 and TRBJ2-3): GAGVSQTPSNKVTEKGKYVELRCDPISGHTALYWYRQSLGQGPEFLIYFQGTGAADDSGLPNDRFFAVRPEGSVSTLKIQRTERGDSAVYLCASSFLAGGIIDTQYFGPGTRLTVL.

The chain recombines TRBV9 with TRBJ2-3, with a weak D call TRBD1 (5 bases). This CDR3 contains 13 residues. V lost 2 bases and J 5 bases, leaving 9 bases between the germline ends. Germline CDR1 is SGDLS and CDR2 is YYNGEE. The CDR3 is CASSVKQGDTQYF. The CDR3, as DNA: TGTGCCAGCAGCGTTAAGCAGGGAGATACGCAGTATTTT.

The rearrangement uses TRBV4-1 and TRBJ1-1; D is perhaps TRBD1 (5 bases). The CDR3 extends over 14 amino acids. V was trimmed by 1 base and J by 8 bases, leaving 14 bases between them. The germline gives CDR1 MGHRA, CDR2 YSYEKL. The DNA for the CDR3 is TGCGCCAGCAGCCAAGTTTTAGGGGCCGAGGAAGCTTTCTTT. The encoded protein is CASSQVLGAEEAFF.